The T cell receptor beta chain described here comes from a study of T cell responses to AZD1222 COVID-19 vaccine. Overall study findings and caveats: Elevations in Spike-specific TCR breadth and depth followed administration of two AZD1222 doses. Regions left unmutated in variants are reportedly the target of nearly half of spike-specific TCRs. A mostly white British donor set with more females was recruited, and clonal diversity was possibly underestimated.

A word on this clone: The antigen is undetermined.

The ends lost 2 bases at V and 1 base at J; junction bases unmatched: 9. The length of the CDR3 is 18 residues. Germline CDR1 reads KGHSH; CDR2 reads LQKENI. TCRdb's copy holds only in-frame clones and misses some; the assay was immunoSEQ multiplex PCR. The sample lists tens of thousands of clones; 90% to 95% were seen once. This material consisted of peripheral blood, taken on day 0 of MenACWY control vaccination. This clonotype was sampled from an adult in good health. V is TRBV18 and J is TRBJ1-2; 11 positions match TRBD1. The CDR3 DNA follows: TGTGCCAGCTCACCAGGGACAGGGGGTGGACTCCTTAACTATGGCTACACCTTC. Amino acids: CASSPGTGGGLLNYGYTF.